The clone carrying this T cell receptor (beta chain) was observed at least ten times. The sample is drawn from a study of molecular identifiers for immune sequencing clone quantification. TCRdb fed the PCR reads into MiXCR, producing one record per CDR3 protein. The sample carries tens of thousands of distinct CDR3 sequences, 18% recorded once. The CDR3 totals 12 residues. Germline lookup yields CDR1 MNHEY and CDR2 SMNVEV (reference sequence). V was shortened by 5 bases and J by 9 bases, with 12 bases between the two germline ends. The chain carries TRBV27 and TRBJ2-3, with D possibly matching TRBD2 (5 bases). The sequence came from a human donor in good health. Some libraries in this study had Jurkat cell RNA spiked in. The specimen was naive CD8+ T cells from blood, with Jurkat cell RNA spiked in. Subset reported: FACS-sorted CD8+CD4-CCR7+CD45RA+ naive T cells. Here the CDR3 DNA reads TGTGCCAGCAGTGCCCAGGAGGAGACGCAGTATTTT. This codes for CASSAQEETQYF.